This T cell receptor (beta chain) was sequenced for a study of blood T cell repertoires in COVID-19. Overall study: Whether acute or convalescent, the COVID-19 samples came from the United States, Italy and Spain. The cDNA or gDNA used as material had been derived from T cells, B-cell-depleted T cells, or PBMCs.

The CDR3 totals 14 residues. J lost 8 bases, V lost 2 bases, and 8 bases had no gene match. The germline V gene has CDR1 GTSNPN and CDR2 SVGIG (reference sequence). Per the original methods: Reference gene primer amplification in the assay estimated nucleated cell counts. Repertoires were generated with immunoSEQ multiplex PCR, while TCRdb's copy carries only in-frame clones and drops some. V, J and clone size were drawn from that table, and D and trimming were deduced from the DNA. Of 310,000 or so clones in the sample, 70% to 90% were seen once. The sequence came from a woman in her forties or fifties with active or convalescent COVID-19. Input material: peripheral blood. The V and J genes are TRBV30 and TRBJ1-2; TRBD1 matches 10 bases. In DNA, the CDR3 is TGTGCCTGGAGTAGGGACAGGGGCATTAGGGGCTACACCTTC. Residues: CAWSRDRGIRGYTF.